This record concerns one TCR beta chain sequence. This record comes from a study of shared clonotypes between healthy human individuals. J gave up 8 bases and V 6 bases, and 9 bases lay outside the gene matches. The CDR3 runs to 14 residues. Germline V gives CDR1 MDHEN, CDR2 SYDVKM. Sequencing was performed with immunoSEQ multiplex PCR; in TCRdb, only in-frame clones are kept and a portion is missing. This sample carries around 500,000 clones, 70% to 85% of them seen once, and the ten largest clones take approximately 12%. The source is a woman in her 40s in good health. Some clones in this sample may be carry-over from other donors' samples. This chain links TRBV28 with TRBJ1-2; 10 nucleotides agree with TRBD1. Sequencing used PBMCs. CDR3: CASSPPDRGLGYTF. The CDR3 DNA reads TGTGCCAGCAGCCCGCCGGACAGGGGGTTGGGCTACACCTTC.